This TCR beta chain stems from a study of cytomegalovirus exposure and HLA in healthy donors. Clones were read by immunoSEQ multiplex PCR, and TCRdb kept only the in-frame ones, dropping some. Counted here are some 120,000 clones, around 92% occurring once; the ten biggest clones make up over 3%. Remarks on this clone: Its specificity is unknown.

Study outcomes and limitations: The study labeled 170 or so TCR beta chains cytomegalovirus-associated. Reports showed the classifier diagnosing cytomegalovirus status with high specificity and sensitivity.

The donors belonged to the roughly 110-subject validation cohort, separate from the roughly 720-subject first cohort. CDR3 length: 14 amino acids. The germline V gene has CDR1 MDHEN and CDR2 SYDVKM. Trimming took 9 bases from V and 5 from J; bases not matched to a gene: 7. The receptor was isolated from a man under 40 in good health and CMV-seronegative. The sequencing input was PBMCs. The chain has TRBV28 and TRBJ2-2, with 9 bases aligning to TRBD1. The CDR3 here is CARFPGQGTGELFF. The CDR3 bases are TGTGCCAGATTCCCGGGACAGGGAACCGGGGAGCTGTTTTTT. The full variable domain, in which reference TRBV28 and TRBJ2-2 provide the parts outside the CDR3, is DVKVTQSSRYLVKRTGEKVFLECVQDMDHENMFWYRQDPGLGLRLIYFSYDVKMKEKGDIPEGYSVSREKKERFSLILESASTNQTSMYLCARFPGQGTGELFFGEGSRLTVL.